This T cell receptor beta chain came from a study of cytomegalovirus exposure and HLA in healthy donors (dated by TCRdb to 2015 to 2018). In the study overall: According to an earlier analysis of around 600 of the donors, about 179 million T cells yielded 95 million to 140 million unique TCR beta sequences and roughly 280 Gb of sequence data. An early release that covered several hundred HLA-typed donors contained approximately 300 gigabases of sequencing data and some 87 million unique TCR sequences. Of the roughly 400 genotyped donors, 80% to 90% were placed in the genetic ancestry cluster associated with self-reported Caucasian donors. The study aimed to test whether signatures of past pathogen exposure could be identified by cataloging public T cell receptors. The study used immunosequencing to profile the T cell repertoires of 666 subjects and linked those repertoires to cytomegalovirus serostatus. In addition to the first cohort of 666 subjects, a separate validation cohort of 120 different subjects was used. High-throughput TCR immunosequencing, statistical association of individual TCRs with disease status, and machine learning were combined to predict cytomegalovirus infection status. A later analysis re-examined previously published TCR beta repertoires from around 670 donors and added high-resolution HLA genotyping to investigate patterns of TCR occurrence. Rather than using new phenotypic data, the later analysis identified candidate immune exposures from TCR beta sequences and from how often those sequences occurred across donors. In an earlier analysis of roughly 600 of the donors, high-throughput TCR beta sequencing was used to judge whether each TCR beta V gene segment behaved as functional or pseudogenic. Donor age, sex, ethnicity and CMV serostatus were compiled together with the repertoire data. Genome-wide SNP genotypes for about 55% of the roughly 670 donors were used in a later genetic analysis, which treated that subset as a discovery cohort. All discovery cohort repertoires had been generated using a single sequencing platform. Both class I and class II loci were covered by HLA typing, at four-digit resolution. The number of typed donors differed by locus: 629-630 for A, B, C, DRB1 and DQB1; 500 to 550 for DQA1; roughly 600 for DPA1; and about 450 for DPB1. Because of strong linkage in the cohort, roughly five DR-DQ haplotypes were treated as single units for association and clustering. Across some 400 genotyped donors of the cohort, an average of roughly 200,000 unique TCR beta nucleotide sequences per donor were sequenced, and roughly a sixth of those sequences were non-productive.

This clone was detected a few times. Its antigen remains unidentified. No much larger clone is present one base from it, and per-base qualities are unavailable. From the cysteine up to the phenylalanine, the CDR3 has a length of 14 residues. Only the CDR3 DNA is retained, 42 bases long and in frame from the first base. Sequences LNHDA (CDR1) and SQIVND (CDR2) are obtained from the germline V gene (reference sequence). Trimming removed 3 bases from V and 0 bases from J, leaving 6 bases between the germline ends. The library came from the immunoSEQ multiplex PCR assay. A mixture of 60 forward primers for TCR Vbeta segments and 13 reverse primers for TCR Jbeta segments was used in the multiplex PCR. Amplification of the CDR3 region of rearranged TCR beta genes was performed with a multiplex PCR assay on genomic DNA. The Illumina HiSeq System was used to sequence the amplified TCR beta libraries as 87-base-pair reads. In the source study's methods: In a later analysis, tens of millions of unique TCR beta chains were counted across the 500 to 700 repertoires, and roughly 10 million of these chains were shared by at least two donors. Raw reads were error-corrected and collapsed into unique sequences by a nearest-neighbor algorithm in which closely related sequences were merged to remove PCR and sequencing errors. To assign V, D and J gene segments, CDR3 sequences were aligned to IMGT reference sequences. Each retained sequence needed at least a six-nucleotide match to both a V gene segment and a J gene segment. Rearrangements were classified as productive when the CDR3 lacked stop codons and remained in frame with V and J, and all other rearrangements were classified as non-productive. Following IMGT convention, CDR3 was defined as the stretch from the second conserved V-encoded cysteine up to the conserved J-encoded phenylalanine. The earlier analysis of about 620 of the donors excluded sequences that lacked an unambiguous match to a single V gene segment. An earlier analysis of over 450 of the donors classified V segments as functional when productive rearrangements were above 56.7% and as segregating when the standard deviation between donors was above 5%. A statistical classification framework was developed to diagnose cytomegalovirus status using the catalog of TCR beta chain sequences. In a later analysis, TCR nucleotide sequences were compared against IMGT/GENE-DB human TR gene sequences so that V and J genes could be assigned. The TCRdist pipeline was used in a later analysis to assign CDR3 sequences and most-parsimonious VDJ recombination scenarios. In a later analysis, every TCR beta chain was defined by the combination of its CDR3 amino acid sequence and its V-gene family, and reads without a unique V-gene family were dropped. To address suspected cross-contamination and a sequencing artifact, a later analysis removed approximately 590 highly shared, low-generation-probability nucleotide sequences. A later analysis calculated a clonal expansion index for each public chain from normalized within-repertoire ranks of inferred template counts. In a later analysis, generation probabilities were computed with a VDJ recombination model fitted to out-of-frame rearrangements, and the resulting probabilities were checked against IGoR. A later analysis scored TCR-TCR, TCR-HLA and TCR-CMV co-occurrence with hypergeometric tests, applying a repertoire-size bias correction to TCR pairs. To estimate false discovery rates, a later analysis permuted the HLA or CMV assignments 20 times. In a later analysis, co-occurring TCRs were grouped with DBSCAN, and TCRdist sequence similarity was added when clustering was performed within HLA-allele-positive subsets. Repertoires with fewer than 30,000 or more than 120,000 public chains, plus five repertoires with anomalous nucleotide sharing, were excluded from co-occurrence clustering. TCRdb limited this immuneACCESS table to in-frame rearrangements with V and J called. A share of clones is missing; checked studies link under half to unresolved V genes, and the rest is unexplained. V, J and clone size derive from that table, while D and trimming were established from the DNA sequence. The sample records some 170,000 clones, roughly 80% of which are singletons. The top ten hold approximately 2.6% of the sample.

In total, roughly 670 healthy bone marrow donors made up the cohort. At the time of sampling, all cohort members were nominally healthy, though unrecorded immune exposures were likely present. The donor tested CMV seronegative, placing the donor among the 300 to 450 seronegative members of the cohort. A peripheral blood sample was provided by each donor, and peripheral blood mononuclear cells were used for TCR beta sequencing. Genomic DNA extraction from the blood cell samples was performed with the Qiagen DNeasy Blood Extraction Kit. Broader findings and caveats from the paper: A few of the identified cytomegalovirus-associated TCR beta chains were confirmed in vitro to be specific for cytomegalovirus antigens. According to a later analysis, most CMV-associated TCR beta chains appeared to be HLA-restricted, and the HLA associations seemed to be driven largely by CMV exposure. A further reported finding was that TCR beta sequences accurately predicted the HLA-A and HLA-B alleles for most subjects in the first cohort. Across donors, most TCR sequences were observed very rarely, whereas some public TCRs were present in many individuals. Some IMGT-functional V segments, including TRBV6-2 and TRBV6-3, could not be told apart with the 87-base-pair reads, so those segments were excluded. It was suggested by the authors that the approach could potentially be generalized to other disease states and immunological phenotypes. Immune exposure information for the cohort was limited to CMV serostatus. Presence/absence analyses assumed roughly uniform sequencing depth across donors, an assumption that may not hold. In both the original and validation cohorts, the classifier was reported to diagnose cytomegalovirus status with high specificity and sensitivity. The study listed 170 or so TCR beta chains as associated with cytomegalovirus. According to a later analysis, TCR association rates differed among HLA loci, with DRB1 alleles showing the most associated TCRs and HLA-C alleles showing the fewest. Compared with equally common non-associated chains, HLA-associated TCR beta chains in a later analysis were more clonally expanded and had lower generation probabilities. Specific HLA alleles were associated with 15,000 to 20,000 TCR beta sequences at a false discovery rate of 0.05 in a later analysis. The earlier analysis of fewer than 750 of the donors excluded approximately 15 rarely observed V segments, including chromosome 9 orphons, because counts were too low. In this cohort, only TCR beta chains were sequenced, and detectable features were limited by the absence of alpha or paired-chain data. Because some donors lacked HLA typing at each locus, the association tests relied only on the typed subset. When HLA alleles, especially DR and DQ, strongly co-occurred, attributing TCR associations to individual alleles was difficult. In an earlier analysis of approximately 590 of the donors, most TCR beta V segments appeared in productive rearrangements about 90% or about 30% of the time, broadly matching IMGT annotations. The sequencing pipeline was judged likely to have produced a cluster of highly shared sequence variants as a technical artifact. Compared with the roughly 720-donor mean, donors in an Asian-associated ancestry cluster had fewer N-insertions in productive TCRs, according to a later genetic analysis. Several of the top co-occurrence clusters appeared to be linked to parvovirus B19, influenza, CMV and Epstein-Barr virus, according to a later analysis. A later genetic analysis associated a missense DCLRE1C variant with V-gene and J-gene trimming of TCR beta chains, and an independent cohort replicated the association. Correlated functional status among segregating V segments might be attributable to linkage disequilibrium, but an unknown experimental factor could not be ruled out.

This sequence originates from a female donor in good health and CMV-seronegative. The receptor chain draws on TRBV19 and TRBJ2-1; the D gene is not confidently resolved. The source material was PBMCs. In nucleotide form, the sequence is TGTGCCAGTAGTATCACGAGCTCCTACAATGAGCAGTTCTTC. Translated, it reads CASSITSSYNEQFF.